This TCR beta chain stems from a study of Ad26.COV2.S vaccination and SARS-CoV-2 variants. Study in general: By the intramuscular route, Ad26.COV2.S was given once, or twice 56 days apart. Study-wide results and caveats: The TCR-based breadth and depth measures might underestimate overall T cell responses. Post-vaccination spike-specific CD8+ and CD4+ T cell responses reportedly had substantial breadth.

As to treatment: around 19 received Ad26.COV2.S at low or high dose, single or two shots; several received placebo; per-sample allocation not given. Sampling occurred on day 63 after the first vaccine or placebo injection. The CDR3 is 17 residues long. Trimming removed 4 bases from V and 1 base from J; junction bases left unmatched: 4. Germline CDR1 is SGDLS and CDR2 is YYNGEE. Profiled with immunoSEQ multiplex PCR; TCRdb holds only in-frame clones, not every one. The sample consists of roughly 460,000 clones, about nine tenths of them appearing once. In regard to this clone: Its antigen is not known.

The source is a person between 18 and 65 years old who received the Ad26.COV2.S COVID-19 vaccine or a placebo. This rearrangement joins TRBV9 to TRBJ2-2; TRBD2 matches at 13 bases. Sequenced material: peripheral blood, taken in a trial of Ad26.COV2.S vaccine versus placebo. This CDR3 is CASSLRTSGGNTGELFF. Here the CDR3 DNA reads TGTGCCAGCAGCTTACGGACTAGCGGGGGGAACACCGGGGAGCTGTTTTTT.